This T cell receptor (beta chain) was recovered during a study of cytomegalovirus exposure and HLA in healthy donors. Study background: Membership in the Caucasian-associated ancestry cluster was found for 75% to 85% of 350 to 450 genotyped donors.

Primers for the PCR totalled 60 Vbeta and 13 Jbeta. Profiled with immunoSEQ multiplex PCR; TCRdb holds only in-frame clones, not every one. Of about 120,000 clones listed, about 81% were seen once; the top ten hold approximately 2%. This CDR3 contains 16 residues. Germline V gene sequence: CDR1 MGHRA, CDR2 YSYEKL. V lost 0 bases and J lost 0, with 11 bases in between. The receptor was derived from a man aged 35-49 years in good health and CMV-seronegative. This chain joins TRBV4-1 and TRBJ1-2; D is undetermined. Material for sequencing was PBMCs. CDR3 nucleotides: TGCGCCAGCAGCCAAGAGGTAACAGTTACTAACTATGGCTACACCTTC. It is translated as CASSQEVTVTNYGYTF.